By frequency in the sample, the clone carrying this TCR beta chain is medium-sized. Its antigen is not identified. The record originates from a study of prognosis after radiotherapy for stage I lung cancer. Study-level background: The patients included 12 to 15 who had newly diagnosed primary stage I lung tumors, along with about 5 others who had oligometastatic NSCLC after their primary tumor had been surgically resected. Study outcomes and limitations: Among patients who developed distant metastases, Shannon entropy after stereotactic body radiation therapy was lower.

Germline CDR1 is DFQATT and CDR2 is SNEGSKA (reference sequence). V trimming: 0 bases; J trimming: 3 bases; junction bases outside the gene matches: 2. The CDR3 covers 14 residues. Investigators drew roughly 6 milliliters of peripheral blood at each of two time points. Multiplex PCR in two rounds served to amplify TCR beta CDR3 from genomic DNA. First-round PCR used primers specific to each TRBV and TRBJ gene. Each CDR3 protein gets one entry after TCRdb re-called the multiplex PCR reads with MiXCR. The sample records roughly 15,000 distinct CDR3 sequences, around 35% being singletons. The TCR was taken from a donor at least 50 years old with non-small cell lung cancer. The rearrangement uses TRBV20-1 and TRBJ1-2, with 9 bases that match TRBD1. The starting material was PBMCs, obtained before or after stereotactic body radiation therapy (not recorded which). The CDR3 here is CSARDTGGYYGYTF. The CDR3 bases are TGCAGTGCTAGAGACACAGGGGGCTACTATGGCTACACCTTC.